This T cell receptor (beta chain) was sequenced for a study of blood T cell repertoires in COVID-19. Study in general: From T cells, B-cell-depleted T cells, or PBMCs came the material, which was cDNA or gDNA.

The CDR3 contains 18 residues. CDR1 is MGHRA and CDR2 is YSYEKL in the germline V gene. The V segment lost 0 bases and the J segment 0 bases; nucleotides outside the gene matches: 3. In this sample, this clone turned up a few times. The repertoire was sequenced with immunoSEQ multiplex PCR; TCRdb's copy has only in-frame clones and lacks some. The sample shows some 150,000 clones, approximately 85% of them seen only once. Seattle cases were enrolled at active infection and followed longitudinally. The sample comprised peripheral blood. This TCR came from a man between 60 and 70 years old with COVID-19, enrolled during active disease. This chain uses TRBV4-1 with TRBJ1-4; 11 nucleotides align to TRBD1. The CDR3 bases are TGCGCCAGCAGCCAAGATTGGGGACAGGGGGCAACTAATGAAAAACTGTTTTTT. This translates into CASSQDWGQGATNEKLFF.